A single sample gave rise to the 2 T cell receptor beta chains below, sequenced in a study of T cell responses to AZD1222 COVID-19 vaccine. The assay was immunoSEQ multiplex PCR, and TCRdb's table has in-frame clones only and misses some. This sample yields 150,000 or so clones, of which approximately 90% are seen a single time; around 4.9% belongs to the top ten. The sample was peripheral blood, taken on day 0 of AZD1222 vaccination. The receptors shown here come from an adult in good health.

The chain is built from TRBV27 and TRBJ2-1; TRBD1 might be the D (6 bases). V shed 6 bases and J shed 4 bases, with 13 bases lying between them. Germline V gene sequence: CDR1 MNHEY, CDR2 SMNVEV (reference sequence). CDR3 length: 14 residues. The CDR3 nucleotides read TGTGCCAGCAGGAGAAAGGGGGTTTACAATGAGCAGTTCTTC. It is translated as CASRRKGVYNEQFF.

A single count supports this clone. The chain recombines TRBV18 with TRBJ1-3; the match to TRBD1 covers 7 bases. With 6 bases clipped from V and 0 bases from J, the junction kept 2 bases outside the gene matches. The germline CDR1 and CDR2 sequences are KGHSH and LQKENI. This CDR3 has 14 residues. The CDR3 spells CASSGQDSGNTIYF. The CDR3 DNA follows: TGTGCCAGCTCCGGACAGGACTCTGGAAACACCATATATTTT.